Here is one T cell receptor beta chain with its context. Its antigen remains unidentified. The record originates from a study of blood T cells in healthy people across ages. Overall study results and limits: Not knowing donor CMV status may have confounded expanded clonotype changes. Estimates of diversity drawn from one million T cells were considered underestimates.

The study isolated at least 6.5 million PBMCs from each sample. Germline CDR1 reads ENHRY; CDR2 reads SYGVKD. V lost 8 bases, J lost 6 bases, and 7 bases stayed unmatched. The CDR3 consists of 12 residues. A second PCR of roughly 7 to 11 cycles used a sample-barcoded 5' primer and a J-beta primer mix. Sequencing of every sample gave 3 million or more CDR3-containing paired-end reads. One entry per CDR3 protein results from TCRdb running MiXCR on the 5' RACE reads. This sample has 980,000 or so distinct CDR3 sequences, with approximately 49% found just once. Sequencing was performed on blood. The chain links TRBV10-3 to TRBJ2-7; TRBD1 agrees at 7 bases. The sequence was collected from a man aged 25 to 40 in good health. The CDR3 is CAIGQAAGEQYF. The CDR3 nucleotides are TGTGCCATCGGACAGGCCGCTGGCGAGCAGTACTTC.